The sequence of this TCR beta chain was determined in a study of cytomegalovirus exposure and HLA in healthy donors. Details on this clone: Its antigen is still unknown.

CDR3 length: 16 residues. Germline lookup yields CDR1 MGHRA and CDR2 YSYEKL. With 2 bases clipped from V and 3 bases from J, the junction kept 3 bases outside the gene matches. 13 Jbeta primers and 60 Vbeta primers were used for the PCR. Study processing details: Roughly 12 million shared chains were among 65 million to 85 million unique TCR beta chains counted in a later analysis. Clones were read by immunoSEQ multiplex PCR, and TCRdb kept only the in-frame ones, dropping some. V and J calls and clone size are those listed in that table; D and trimming were worked out from the DNA. Of fewer than 250,000 clones in the sample, roughly 80% were seen once. General observations from the study: In vitro testing confirmed three CMV-associated chains as specific for CMV antigens.

This TCR derives from a man under 40 in good health and CMV-seronegative. Sequences were obtained from PBMCs. V and J are TRBV4-1 and TRBJ2-3; TRBD2 matches 12 bases. The CDR3 DNA reads as TGCGCCAGCAGCCAACTAGCGGGGGGGCCGACAGATACGCAGTATTTT. Protein: CASSQLAGGPTDTQYF.